This T cell receptor beta chain originates from a study of OX40 agonist ivuxolimab in advanced cancers. Study-level information: Having had anti-PD-1, anti-PD-L1 or anti-CTLA-4 therapy before was allowed, and roughly 40% had some.

The germline V and J ends were trimmed by 3 bases and 4 bases, with 10 bases remaining between them. Germline V lookup: CDR1 MNHEY, CDR2 SMNVEV (reference sequence). The CDR3 length is 13 residues. Patients were ineligible given autoimmune disease history or systemic immunosuppression. The method was immunoSEQ multiplex PCR; TCRdb's version includes in-frame clones alone and lacks a portion of them. The sample holds about 48,000 clones, approximately 86% seen once. The chain carries TRBV27 and TRBJ2-7; D unresolved. The sample was CD4+ or CD8+ T cells sorted from blood, taken in a trial of the OX40 agonist ivuxolimab. The TCR comes from an adult with an advanced solid tumor such as melanoma, head and neck, liver or kidney cancer. CDR3 loop: CASSFRPKYEQYF. CDR3 nucleotides: TGTGCCAGCAGTTTTCGGCCAAAATACGAGCAGTACTTC.